These T cell receptor beta chains were read from a single sample in a study of response to subunit inactivated influenza vaccine. A single record per CDR3 protein comes from TCRdb applying MiXCR to the RT-PCR reads. Of about 500,000 distinct CDR3 sequences listed, 16% are singletons. Sequenced material: CD4+ T cells sorted from PBMCs, taken 23 months after vaccination. Receptor source: a man aged 45 to 70 who received an inactivated influenza vaccine. Each CDR3 is given with its conserved first and last residue. D genes are given only for firm matches. Clone size is stated in some rows and not others, as once, few, many or a class when expanded.

clone size: NA
V gene: TRBV30
D gene: TRBD2
J gene: TRBJ2-1
CDR3 DNA: TGTGCCTGGAGTACAACTAGCGGGAGGGCCAGGGAGCAGTTCTTC
CDR3 protein: CAWSTTSGRAREQFF

clone size: few
V gene: TRBV7-2
D gene: NA
J gene: TRBJ1-2
CDR3 DNA: TGTGCCAGCAATCGCCTTCTGGGGATAGGCTACACCTTC
CDR3 protein: CASNRLLGIGYTF

clone size: many
V gene: TRBV10-3
D gene: NA
J gene: TRBJ1-1
CDR3 DNA: TGTGCCATCAGTGAATTTCAAAGGGGTCTCGGGAACACTGAAGCTTTCTTT
CDR3 protein: CAISEFQRGLGNTEAFF

clone size: few
V gene: TRBV12-3/TRBV12-4
D gene: TRBD2
J gene: TRBJ2-1
CDR3 DNA: TGTGCCAGCACCGTAGCGGGGTACAATGAGCAGTTCTTC
CDR3 protein: CASTVAGYNEQFF

clone size: few
V gene: TRBV24-1
D gene: NA
J gene: TRBJ2-4
CDR3 DNA: TGTGCCACCAGTGATCAACAGGGAAGTAATCAGTACTTC
CDR3 protein: CATSDQQGSNQYF

clone size: few
V gene: TRBV12-3/TRBV12-4
D gene: NA
J gene: TRBJ1-6
CDR3 DNA: TGTGCCAGCAGTTTCCACGGGGGCGCAGAATCACCCCTCCACTTT
CDR3 protein: CASSFHGGAESPLHF

clone size: few
V gene: TRBV4-2
D gene: NA
J gene: TRBJ2-1
CDR3 DNA: TGTGCCAGCAGCCCCCGGAACTACAATGAGCAGTTCTTC
CDR3 protein: CASSPRNYNEQFF

clone size: NA
V gene: TRBV30
D gene: TRBD1
J gene: TRBJ2-7
CDR3 DNA: TGTGCCTGTGCGAATGGACAGGGGGCAATGGACGAGCAGTACTTC
CDR3 protein: CACANGQGAMDEQYF

clone size: many
V gene: TRBV12-3/TRBV12-4
D gene: NA
J gene: TRBJ2-3
CDR3 DNA: TGTGCCAGCAGTTTTGGGACAAGTACGCAGTATTTT
CDR3 protein: CASSFGTSTQYF

clone size: few
V gene: TRBV3-1
D gene: NA
J gene: TRBJ1-1
CDR3 DNA: TGTGCCAGCAGCCATCTGGACCGGGGTGAAGCTTTCTTT
CDR3 protein: CASSHLDRGEAFF

clone size: NA
V gene: TRBV28
D gene: NA
J gene: TRBJ2-5
CDR3 DNA: TGTGCCGGCAGTTTATTAGGGGAGACCCAGTACTTC
CDR3 protein: CAGSLLGETQYF

clone size: many
V gene: TRBV5-1
D gene: TRBD2
J gene: TRBJ2-4
CDR3 DNA: TGCGCCAGCAGCTCTCTACTTGCGGGGGGAGCCAAAAACATTCAGTACTTC
CDR3 protein: CASSSLLAGGAKNIQYF

clone size: many
V gene: TRBV7-9
D gene: NA
J gene: TRBJ2-7
CDR3 DNA: TGTGCCAGCAGCTTTGTGGGATACGAGCAGTACTTC
CDR3 protein: CASSFVGYEQYF

clone size: NA
V gene: TRBV3-1
D gene: NA
J gene: TRBJ1-5
CDR3 DNA: TGTGCCAGCTCCGGTGGGATCAATCAGCCCCAGCATTTT
CDR3 protein: CASSGGINQPQHF

clone size: few
V gene: TRBV11-2
D gene: TRBD1
J gene: TRBJ2-1
CDR3 DNA: TGTGCCAGCAGTCAGGACAGGCTCAATGAGCAGTTCTTC
CDR3 protein: CASSQDRLNEQFF

clone size: NA
V gene: TRBV6-1
D gene: NA
J gene: TRBJ2-5
CDR3 DNA: TGTGCCAGCAGAGCGCCGCGAGGGACGCCTAAGGGTGAGACCCAGTACTTC
CDR3 protein: CASRAPRGTPKGETQYF

clone size: few
V gene: TRBV7-2
D gene: TRBD1
J gene: TRBJ2-7
CDR3 DNA: TGTGCCAGCAGCTTAGCACAGGGGACATCATACGAGCAGTACTTC
CDR3 protein: CASSLAQGTSYEQYF

clone size: NA
V gene: TRBV6-2/TRBV6-3
D gene: NA
J gene: TRBJ1-2
CDR3 DNA: TGTGCCAGCAGAGTCGCAGGCTTGTATGGCTACACCTTC
CDR3 protein: CASRVAGLYGYTF

clone size: few
V gene: TRBV3-1
D gene: NA
J gene: TRBJ1-3
CDR3 DNA: TGTGCCAGCAGCCAAGAGGCAACGCTCTCTGGAAACACCATATATTTT
CDR3 protein: CASSQEATLSGNTIYF

clone size: few
V gene: TRBV30
D gene: TRBD1
J gene: TRBJ2-7
CDR3 DNA: TGTGCCTGGACACCTCGGTATACAGGGGACGAGCAGTACTTC
CDR3 protein: CAWTPRYTGDEQYF

clone size: NA
V gene: TRBV5-1
D gene: TRBD1
J gene: TRBJ1-4
CDR3 DNA: TGCGCCAGCAGCTTGGACAGGGGGGCCAATGAAAAACTGTTTTTT
CDR3 protein: CASSLDRGANEKLFF

clone size: few
V gene: TRBV29-1
D gene: NA
J gene: TRBJ2-1
CDR3 DNA: TGCAGCGTTGAGGCCATATTCAATGAGCAGTTCTTC
CDR3 protein: CSVEAIFNEQFF

clone size: few
V gene: TRBV6-2/TRBV6-3
D gene: TRBD2
J gene: TRBJ2-1
CDR3 DNA: TGTGCCAGCACCCAAAGAAGGACTAGCGGAGAGCAGTTCTTC
CDR3 protein: CASTQRRTSGEQFF

clone size: few
V gene: TRBV20-1
D gene: NA
J gene: TRBJ2-1
CDR3 DNA: TGCAGTGCCGGGGGCTTAGCGGAGCTAAATGAGCAGTTCTTC
CDR3 protein: CSAGGLAELNEQFF

clone size: many
V gene: TRBV6-2/TRBV6-3
D gene: NA
J gene: TRBJ2-5
CDR3 DNA: TGTGCCAGCATACGGAGACAACAAGGAGAGACCCAGTACTTC
CDR3 protein: CASIRRQQGETQYF

clone size: few
V gene: TRBV5-5
D gene: TRBD2
J gene: TRBJ2-2
CDR3 DNA: TGTGCCAGCAGCTTGGATCCGGGAGGGCCCTCCGGGGAGCTGTTTTTT
CDR3 protein: CASSLDPGGPSGELFF

clone size: few
V gene: TRBV25-1
D gene: TRBD1
J gene: TRBJ1-2
CDR3 DNA: TGTGCCAGCAGTGAATTTGCAGGGGGGGGCTATGGCTACACCTTC
CDR3 protein: CASSEFAGGGYGYTF

clone size: NA
V gene: TRBV7-2
D gene: NA
J gene: TRBJ2-2
CDR3 DNA: TGTGCCAGCAGATTAGATCGGCTAGCGTCCGGGGAGCTGTTTTTT
CDR3 protein: CASRLDRLASGELFF

clone size: NA
V gene: TRBV6-1
D gene: TRBD2
J gene: TRBJ2-7
CDR3 DNA: TGTGCCAGCAGTGAATTAGGCGGGAGGCCCTACGAGCAGTACTTC
CDR3 protein: CASSELGGRPYEQYF

clone size: NA
V gene: TRBV12-3/TRBV12-4
D gene: TRBD2
J gene: TRBJ2-3
CDR3 DNA: TGTGCCAGCAGCCCAGGACTAGCGGGCCGCGGGGATACGCAGTATTTT
CDR3 protein: CASSPGLAGRGDTQYF

clone size: few
V gene: TRBV11-2
D gene: TRBD1
J gene: TRBJ1-2
CDR3 DNA: TGTGCCAGCAGCCGAGGGGGCACGAATGGCTACACCTTC
CDR3 protein: CASSRGGTNGYTF

clone size: few
V gene: TRBV7-2
D gene: NA
J gene: TRBJ2-1
CDR3 DNA: TGTGCCAGCAGCCCCCAGGATAGCTCCTACAATGAGCAGTTCTTC
CDR3 protein: CASSPQDSSYNEQFF

clone size: NA
V gene: TRBV19
D gene: TRBD2
J gene: TRBJ2-1
CDR3 DNA: TGTGCCAGTACCCGAACTAGCGGGAGGGCCAATGAGCAGTTCTTC
CDR3 protein: CASTRTSGRANEQFF

clone size: many
V gene: TRBV7-9
D gene: NA
J gene: TRBJ2-1
CDR3 DNA: TGTGCCAGCAGCTTCCGGGGGGCAAATGAGCAGTTCTTC
CDR3 protein: CASSFRGANEQFF

clone size: many
V gene: TRBV12-3/TRBV12-4
D gene: TRBD2
J gene: TRBJ2-3
CDR3 DNA: TGTGCCAGCAGCCTGGGGGGACTAGCGAGGACAGATACGCAGTATTTT
CDR3 protein: CASSLGGLARTDTQYF

clone size: NA
V gene: TRBV14
D gene: NA
J gene: TRBJ2-1
CDR3 DNA: TGTGCCAGCAGGCAAGACTCGGGACCTTACAATGAGCAGTTCTTC
CDR3 protein: CASRQDSGPYNEQFF

clone size: many
V gene: TRBV5-1
D gene: NA
J gene: TRBJ1-6
CDR3 DNA: TGCGCCAGCAGCTTGGGATCTAATTCACCCCTCCACTTT
CDR3 protein: CASSLGSNSPLHF

clone size: few
V gene: TRBV6-2/TRBV6-3
D gene: NA
J gene: TRBJ2-3
CDR3 DNA: TGTGCCAGCACTCGGGATGCTAGCACAGATACGCAGTATTTT
CDR3 protein: CASTRDASTDTQYF

clone size: few
V gene: TRBV5-1
D gene: NA
J gene: TRBJ2-3
CDR3 DNA: TGCGCCAGCAGCTTCCGTGGAATCGAAGATACGCAGTATTTT
CDR3 protein: CASSFRGIEDTQYF

clone size: NA
V gene: TRBV20-1
D gene: NA
J gene: TRBJ2-7
CDR3 DNA: TGCAGTGCTAGAGTTGGGACACCCATTCACTACGAGCAGTACTTC
CDR3 protein: CSARVGTPIHYEQYF

clone size: NA
V gene: TRBV5-8
D gene: NA
J gene: TRBJ2-5
CDR3 DNA: TGTGCCAGCAGCCCCCGGGACGCAAGACGGGAGACCCAGTACTTC
CDR3 protein: CASSPRDARRETQYF

clone size: many
V gene: TRBV3-1
D gene: NA
J gene: TRBJ1-6
CDR3 DNA: TGTGCCAGCACCGGGACCCCCAATTCACCCCTCCACTTT
CDR3 protein: CASTGTPNSPLHF

clone size: many
V gene: TRBV30
D gene: TRBD2
J gene: TRBJ2-2
CDR3 DNA: TGTGCCTGGAATCTGAACGGGGGGGCGACCGGGGAGCTGTTTTTT
CDR3 protein: CAWNLNGGATGELFF

clone size: few
V gene: TRBV20-1
D gene: TRBD1
J gene: TRBJ2-7
CDR3 DNA: TGCAGTGCTAGCAGTGACAGGGGATACGAGCAGTACTTC
CDR3 protein: CSASSDRGYEQYF

clone size: few
V gene: TRBV6-2/TRBV6-3
D gene: NA
J gene: TRBJ1-5
CDR3 DNA: TGTGCCAGCAGCTCCGGACAGATCAATCAGCCCCAGCATTTT
CDR3 protein: CASSSGQINQPQHF

clone size: NA
V gene: TRBV20-1
D gene: NA
J gene: TRBJ2-1
CDR3 DNA: TGCAGTGCTGGGGGACTCGAGACGGTGGATGAGCAGTTCTTC
CDR3 protein: CSAGGLETVDEQFF

clone size: NA
V gene: TRBV5-6
D gene: NA
J gene: TRBJ2-3
CDR3 DNA: TGTGCCAGCAGCCCCCGCGGGTCCGCAGATACGCAGTATTTT
CDR3 protein: CASSPRGSADTQYF

clone size: many
V gene: TRBV3-1
D gene: TRBD2
J gene: TRBJ2-7
CDR3 DNA: TGTGCCAGCAGCCAAGCCGGACTAGCGGGACAGCAGTACTTC
CDR3 protein: CASSQAGLAGQQYF

clone size: few
V gene: TRBV5-1
D gene: NA
J gene: TRBJ2-1
CDR3 DNA: TGCGCCAGTGAAAAATCCGGGGCAGGGGTTGGTGAGCAGTTCTTC
CDR3 protein: CASEKSGAGVGEQFF

clone size: NA
V gene: TRBV6-2/TRBV6-3
D gene: NA
J gene: TRBJ2-1
CDR3 DNA: TGTGCCAGCAGGCCAAGGCAGGGTTGGTCCTACAATGAGCAGTTCTTC
CDR3 protein: CASRPRQGWSYNEQFF

clone size: NA
V gene: TRBV12-3/TRBV12-4
D gene: NA
J gene: TRBJ1-1
CDR3 DNA: TGTGCCAGCAGAGAGGCCACAGTGGACACTGAAGCTTTCTTT
CDR3 protein: CASREATVDTEAFF

clone size: many
V gene: TRBV15
D gene: TRBD1
J gene: TRBJ2-1
CDR3 DNA: TGTGCCACCGGACAGGGCTCCTACAATGAGCAGTTCTTC
CDR3 protein: CATGQGSYNEQFF

clone size: NA
V gene: TRBV5-8
D gene: TRBD1
J gene: TRBJ1-5
CDR3 DNA: TGTGCCAGCAGCAACCGGGACAGGGGGAGCAATCAGCCCCAGCATTTT
CDR3 protein: CASSNRDRGSNQPQHF